This T cell receptor beta chain was captured by sequencing in a study of cytomegalovirus exposure and HLA in healthy donors. Study-level results: There was a cluster of highly shared sequence variants that was likely a sequencing artifact. Accurate predictions that matched the HLA-A and HLA-B alleles of most subjects were reportedly made from TCR beta sequences.

Primers: 60 Vbeta forward and 13 Jbeta reverse. Assay used: immunoSEQ multiplex PCR; TCRdb lists only in-frame clones, some missing. The sample yields about 140,000 clones, about three quarters seen once. Comments on this clone: Its matching antigen is unknown.

The CDR3 totals 15 residues. Trimming removed 5 bases at V and 5 bases at J, with 16 bases between. Germline V gene sequence: CDR1 SGHKS, CDR2 YYEKEE (reference sequence). The sequence came from a woman younger than 45 in good health and CMV-seronegative. The chain carries TRBV5-5 and TRBJ2-2; D uncertain. The material sequenced was PBMCs. In DNA, the CDR3 is TGTGCCAGCAGTCTTGCGACATCCGAAACCGGGGAGCTGTTTTTT. Translating gives CASSLATSETGELFF.